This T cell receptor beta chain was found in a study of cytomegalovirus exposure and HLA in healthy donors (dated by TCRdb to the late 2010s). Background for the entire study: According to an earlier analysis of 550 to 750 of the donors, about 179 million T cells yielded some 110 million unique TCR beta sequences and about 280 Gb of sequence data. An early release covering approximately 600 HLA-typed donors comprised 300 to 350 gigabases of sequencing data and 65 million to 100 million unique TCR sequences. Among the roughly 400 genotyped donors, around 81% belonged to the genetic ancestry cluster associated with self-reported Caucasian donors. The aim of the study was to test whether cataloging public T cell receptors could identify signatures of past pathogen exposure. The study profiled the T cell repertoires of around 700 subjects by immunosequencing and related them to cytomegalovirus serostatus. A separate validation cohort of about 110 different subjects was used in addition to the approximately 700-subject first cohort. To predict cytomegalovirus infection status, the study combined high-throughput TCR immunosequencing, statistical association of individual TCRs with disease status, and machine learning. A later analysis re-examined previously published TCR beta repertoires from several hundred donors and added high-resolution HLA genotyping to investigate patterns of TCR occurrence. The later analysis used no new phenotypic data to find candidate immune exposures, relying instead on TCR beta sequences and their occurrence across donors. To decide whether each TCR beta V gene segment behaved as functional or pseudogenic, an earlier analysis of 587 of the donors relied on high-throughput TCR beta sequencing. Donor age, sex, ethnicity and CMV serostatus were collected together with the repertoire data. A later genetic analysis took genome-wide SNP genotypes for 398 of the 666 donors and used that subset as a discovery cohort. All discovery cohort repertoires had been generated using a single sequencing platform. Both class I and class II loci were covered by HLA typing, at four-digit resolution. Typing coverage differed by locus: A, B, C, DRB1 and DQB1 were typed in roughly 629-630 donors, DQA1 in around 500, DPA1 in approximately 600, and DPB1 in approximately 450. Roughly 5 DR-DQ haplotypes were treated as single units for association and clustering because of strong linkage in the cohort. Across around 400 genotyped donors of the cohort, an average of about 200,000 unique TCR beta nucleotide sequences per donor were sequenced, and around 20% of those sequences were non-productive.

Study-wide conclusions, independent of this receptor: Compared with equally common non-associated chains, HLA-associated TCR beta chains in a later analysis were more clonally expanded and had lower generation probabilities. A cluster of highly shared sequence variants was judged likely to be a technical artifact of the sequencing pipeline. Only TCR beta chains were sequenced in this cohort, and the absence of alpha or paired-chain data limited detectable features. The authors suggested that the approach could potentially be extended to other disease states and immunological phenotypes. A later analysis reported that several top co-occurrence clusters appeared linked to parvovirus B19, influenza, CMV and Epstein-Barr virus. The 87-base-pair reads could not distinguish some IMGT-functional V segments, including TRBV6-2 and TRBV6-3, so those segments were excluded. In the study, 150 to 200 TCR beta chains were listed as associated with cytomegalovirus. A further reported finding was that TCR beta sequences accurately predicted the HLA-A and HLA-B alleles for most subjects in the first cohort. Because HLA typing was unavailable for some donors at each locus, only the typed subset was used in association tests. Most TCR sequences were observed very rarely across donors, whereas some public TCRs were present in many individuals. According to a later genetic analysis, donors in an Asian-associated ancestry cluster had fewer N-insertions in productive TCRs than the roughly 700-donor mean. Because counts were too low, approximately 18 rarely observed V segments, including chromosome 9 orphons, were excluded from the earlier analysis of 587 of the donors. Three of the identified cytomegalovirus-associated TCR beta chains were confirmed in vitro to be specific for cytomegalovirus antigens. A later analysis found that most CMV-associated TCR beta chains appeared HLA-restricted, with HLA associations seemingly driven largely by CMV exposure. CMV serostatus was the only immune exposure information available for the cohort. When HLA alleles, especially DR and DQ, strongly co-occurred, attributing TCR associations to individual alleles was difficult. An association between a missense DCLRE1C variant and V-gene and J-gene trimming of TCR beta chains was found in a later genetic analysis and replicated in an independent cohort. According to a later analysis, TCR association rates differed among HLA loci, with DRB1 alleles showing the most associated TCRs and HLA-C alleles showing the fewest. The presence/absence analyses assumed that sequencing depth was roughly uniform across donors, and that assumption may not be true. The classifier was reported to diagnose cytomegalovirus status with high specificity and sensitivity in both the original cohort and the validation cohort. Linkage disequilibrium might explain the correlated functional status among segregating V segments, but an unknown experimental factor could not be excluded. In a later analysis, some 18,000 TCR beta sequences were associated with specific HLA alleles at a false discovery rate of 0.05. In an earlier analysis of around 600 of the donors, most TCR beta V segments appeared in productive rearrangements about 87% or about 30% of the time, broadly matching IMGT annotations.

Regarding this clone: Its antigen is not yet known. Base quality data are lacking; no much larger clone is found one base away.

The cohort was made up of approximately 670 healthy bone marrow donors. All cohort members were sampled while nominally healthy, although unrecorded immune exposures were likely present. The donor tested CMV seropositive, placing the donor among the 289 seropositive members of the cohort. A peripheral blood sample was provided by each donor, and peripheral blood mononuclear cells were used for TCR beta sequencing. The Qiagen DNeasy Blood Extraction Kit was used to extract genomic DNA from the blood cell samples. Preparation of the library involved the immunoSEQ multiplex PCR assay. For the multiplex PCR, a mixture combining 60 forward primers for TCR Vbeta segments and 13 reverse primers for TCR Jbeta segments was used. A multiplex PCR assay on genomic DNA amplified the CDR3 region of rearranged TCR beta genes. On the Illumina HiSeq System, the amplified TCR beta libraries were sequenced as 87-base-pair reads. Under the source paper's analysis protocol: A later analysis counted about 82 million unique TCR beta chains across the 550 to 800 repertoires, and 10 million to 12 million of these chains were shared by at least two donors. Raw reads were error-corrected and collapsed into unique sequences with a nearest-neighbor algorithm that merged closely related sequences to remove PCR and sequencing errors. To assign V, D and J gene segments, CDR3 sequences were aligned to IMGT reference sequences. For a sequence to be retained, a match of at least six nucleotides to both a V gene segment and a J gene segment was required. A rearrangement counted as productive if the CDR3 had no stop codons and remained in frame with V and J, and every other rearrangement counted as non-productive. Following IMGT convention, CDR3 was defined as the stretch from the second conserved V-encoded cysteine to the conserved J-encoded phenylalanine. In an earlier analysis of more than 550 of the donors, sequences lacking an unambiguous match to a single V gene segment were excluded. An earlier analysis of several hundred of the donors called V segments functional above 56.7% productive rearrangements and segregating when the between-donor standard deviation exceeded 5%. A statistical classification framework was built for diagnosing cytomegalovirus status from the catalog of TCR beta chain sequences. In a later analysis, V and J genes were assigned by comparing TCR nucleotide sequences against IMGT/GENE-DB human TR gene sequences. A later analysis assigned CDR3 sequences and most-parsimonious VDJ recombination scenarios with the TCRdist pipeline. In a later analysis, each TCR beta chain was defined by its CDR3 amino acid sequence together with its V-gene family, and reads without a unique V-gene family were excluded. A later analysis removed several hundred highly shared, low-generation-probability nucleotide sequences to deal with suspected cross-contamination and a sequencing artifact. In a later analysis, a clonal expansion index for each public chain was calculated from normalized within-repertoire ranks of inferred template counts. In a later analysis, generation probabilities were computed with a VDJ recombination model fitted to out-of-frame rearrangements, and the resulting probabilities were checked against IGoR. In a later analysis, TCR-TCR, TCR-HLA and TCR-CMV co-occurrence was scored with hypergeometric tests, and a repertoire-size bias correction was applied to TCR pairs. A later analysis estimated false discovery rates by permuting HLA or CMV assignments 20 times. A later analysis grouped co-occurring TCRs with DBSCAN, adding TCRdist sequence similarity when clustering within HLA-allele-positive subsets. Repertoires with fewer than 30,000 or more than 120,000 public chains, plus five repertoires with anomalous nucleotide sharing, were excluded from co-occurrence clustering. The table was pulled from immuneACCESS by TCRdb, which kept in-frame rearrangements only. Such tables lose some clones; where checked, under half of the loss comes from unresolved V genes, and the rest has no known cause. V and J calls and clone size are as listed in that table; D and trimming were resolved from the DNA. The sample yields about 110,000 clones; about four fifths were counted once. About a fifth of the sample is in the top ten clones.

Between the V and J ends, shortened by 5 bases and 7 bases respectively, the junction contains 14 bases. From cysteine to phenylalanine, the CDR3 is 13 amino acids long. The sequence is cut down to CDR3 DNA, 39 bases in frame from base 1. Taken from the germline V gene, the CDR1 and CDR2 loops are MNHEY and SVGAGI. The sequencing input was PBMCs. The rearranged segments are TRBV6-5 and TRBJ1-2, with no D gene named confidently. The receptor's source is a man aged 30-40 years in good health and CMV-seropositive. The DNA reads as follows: TGTGCCAGCAGTGCCGAGGGAGTGTTTGGCTACACCTTC. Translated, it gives CASSAEGVFGYTF.